The present T cell receptor beta chain was sequenced within a study of cytomegalovirus exposure and HLA in healthy donors. Whole-study findings and limits: Across donors, most TCRs were seen rarely, yet some public ones were widespread. TCR beta V- and J-gene trimming, according to a later analysis, was linked to a missense DCLRE1C variant. The authors enumerated around 150 TCR beta chains as linked to cytomegalovirus.

Among the donors, all were healthy bone marrow donors. 60 Vbeta and 13 Jbeta primers were used in PCR. The table came from immunoSEQ multiplex PCR; TCRdb's copy has only in-frame clones and leaves some out. The sample has 75,000 to 95,000 clones; roughly three fifths are singletons. Germline CDR1 reads MNHNY; CDR2 reads SVGAGI (reference sequence). V lost 4 bases to trimming and J lost 4 bases, with 17 bases between them. This CDR3 is 15 amino acids long. Points on this clone: Its antigen remains unknown.

Sequences were obtained from PBMCs. The source is a woman younger than 45 in good health and CMV-seronegative. The chain uses TRBV6-6 and TRBJ2-7, with a weak D call TRBD2 (5 bases). CDR3 in amino acids: CASSSPWAGVYEQYF. CDR3 sequence (DNA): TGTGCCAGCAGTTCCCCTTGGGCGGGCGTGTACGAGCAGTACTTC.